The 17 T cell receptor beta chains below were found in one sample sequenced in a study of vaccination effects on CD4 cells after COVID-19. At the end of around eleven days of culture, CD4+ T cells were isolated. For these TCRs, the target antigens are not known. The assay was immunoSEQ multiplex PCR, and TCRdb's table has in-frame clones only and misses some. The table lists 20,000 to 25,000 clones, roughly 75% of them singletons. Sequenced material: CD4+ T cells from PBMCs cultured without peptide, taken before COVID-19 vaccination. All receptors come from a human donor who received a COVID-19 vaccine.

This clone showed up just a few times. V and J are TRBV2 and TRBJ1-1; no clear D. Germline-derived CDR1 and CDR2 are SNHLY and FYNNEI. The length of the CDR3 is 13 residues. V gave up 6 bases and J gave up 0 bases, with 8 bases separating them. In DNA, the CDR3 is TGTGCCAGCAGGAATACACTGAACACTGAAGCTTTCTTT. Translation: CASRNTLNTEAFF.

This clone turned up a few times. V usage is TRBV2 and J usage is TRBJ1-2, with a possible D match to TRBD1 (5 bases). V was clipped by 4 bases and J by 7 bases, with 13 bases between them. The CDR3 has 13 residues. The germline CDR1 and CDR2 sequences are SNHLY and FYNNEI. The CDR3 region has the DNA TGTGCCAGCAGTGCCCTCCAGGGCTCTGGCTACACCTTC. The encoded protein is CASSALQGSGYTF.

This sequence joins TRBV18 and TRBJ2-3, with 14 bases lining up with TRBD2. The CDR3 length is 18 residues. The V and J ends lost 3 bases and 1 base, in that order; junction bases with no gene match: 6. Germline CDR1 is KGHSH and CDR2 is LQKENI. CDR3 DNA: TGTGCCAGCTCACCCGGGACTAGCGGGAGTTGGGGCACAGATACGCAGTATTTT. Amino acids: CASSPGTSGSWGTDTQYF. Supplemented by reference TRBV18 and TRBJ2-3, the full variable domain reads NAGVMQNPRHLVRRRGQEARLRCSPMKGHSHVYWYRQLPEEGLKFMVYLQKENIIDESGMPKERFSAEFPKEGPSILRIQQVVRGDSAAYFCASSPGTSGSWGTDTQYFGPGTRLTVL.

The sample holds a few counts of this clone. V usage is TRBV10-3 and J usage is TRBJ1-2, with D perhaps matching TRBD1 (5 bases). Trimming pared 8 bases from V and 3 bases from J, leaving 7 bases between. This CDR3 comprises 11 residues. Looked up from germline, CDR1 is ENHRY and CDR2 is SYGVKD. In DNA, the CDR3 is TGTGCCATCCCCAGGGACTATGGCTACACCTTC. Protein sequence: CAIPRDYGYTF.

This clone has only a few counts. The genes are TRBV12-3 or TRBV12-4 and TRBJ2-5; D perhaps matches TRBD1 (6 bases). The CDR3 has 12 amino acids. V dropped 3 bases and J dropped 5 bases, with 7 bases sitting between them. The CDR3 coding sequence is TGTGCCAGCAGTTTGGGGGCGGAGACCCAGTACTTC. This codes for CASSLGAETQYF.

The rearrangement links TRBV29-1 to TRBJ2-3, with 9 nucleotides matching TRBD2. CDR1 SQVTM and CDR2 ANQGSEA come from the germline V gene. V lost 8 bases and J lost 2; bases outside the gene matches: 8. The CDR3 runs 14 residues. As DNA, the CDR3 is TGCAGCCTTGGGATAGCGGGAGCCACAGATACGCAGTATTTT. It encodes CSLGIAGATDTQYF.

V and J are TRBV10-3 and TRBJ1-5; D might be TRBD1 (6 bases). The germline CDR1 and CDR2 sequences are ENHRY and SYGVKD. Trimming cost V 11 bases and J 2 bases, with 16 bases left between them. The CDR3 spans 14 residues. This chain's CDR3 is CASSGEGGNQPQHF. CDR3 bases: TGTGCCTCCTCGGGAGAGGGGGGCAATCAGCCCCAGCATTTT.

The chain links TRBV19 to TRBJ2-1; maybe TRBD2 (5 bases). Trimming left V 6 bases short and J 1 base short, with 22 bases between. This CDR3 has 18 amino acids. CDR1 and CDR2 (germline): LNHDA, SQIVND (reference sequence). CDR3 nucleotide sequence: TGTGCCAGTAGCCTCAGGACTGGAAGTCGGAGTTCCTACAATGAGCAGTTCTTC. This encodes CASSLRTGSRSSYNEQFF.

The chain recombines TRBV12-3 or TRBV12-4 with TRBJ1-2; D is unclear. The CDR3 is made up of 12 amino acids. Trimming took 6 bases from V and 9 from J, leaving 14 bases between them. The CDR3 nucleotides are TGTGCCAGCAGCGGTAGCCCTTACCGCTACACCTTC. Translation gives CASSGSPYRYTF.

The chain uses TRBV29-1 and TRBJ1-1; D call uncertain. Between the trimmed V and J ends, which lost 4 bases and 2 bases, there was a span of 11 bases. CDR3 length equals 13 residues. The V gene's germline CDR1 is SQVTM and CDR2 ANQGSEA. The CDR3 region is CSVGSLINTEAFF. DNA for the CDR3: TGCAGCGTTGGGTCTTTAATCAACACTGAAGCTTTCTTT.

The gene calls are TRBV5-1 and TRBJ1-3; 8 bases line up with TRBD1. Germline trimming cut 4 bases from V and 7 bases from J; bases unmatched to any gene: 7. This CDR3 has 14 amino acids. Germline V gene lookup returns CDR1 SGHRS and CDR2 YFSETQ. In DNA, the CDR3 is TGCGCCAGCAGCGAGCAGGGGGCGCAGAACACCATATATTTT. Translated: CASSEQGAQNTIYF.

In its sample, this clone was seen a few times. This sequence joins TRBV29-1 and TRBJ2-1; 10 bases match TRBD1. The length of the CDR3 is 16 residues. The V gene's germline CDR1 is SQVTM and CDR2 ANQGSEA. V lost 0 bases to trimming and J lost 1 base; unmatched junction nucleotides: 3. In DNA, the CDR3 is TGCAGCGTTGAAGAGCGGACAGGGGGTTCCTACAATGAGCAGTTCTTC. Translation gives CSVEERTGGSYNEQFF.

This clone came up a few times. The rearrangement uses TRBV4-3 and TRBJ1-6; no reliable D call. CDR3 size: 13 residues. The germline V and J ends were trimmed by 4 bases and 6 bases, with 7 bases remaining between them. The germline CDR1 and CDR2 sequences are LGHNA and YSLEER. The CDR3 protein is CASSPDRNSPLHF. CDR3 nucleotides: TGCGCCAGCAGCCCCGACCGTAATTCACCCCTCCACTTT.

The chain couples TRBV28 to TRBJ1-6; maybe TRBD1 (5 bases). CDR3 length: 14 amino acids. V was shortened by 6 bases and J by 10 bases, with 16 bases between the two germline ends. Germline assignment: CDR1 MDHEN and CDR2 SYDVKM. This CDR3 is CASSLRDRGSPLHF. The CDR3 DNA sequence: TGTGCCAGCAGCCTCCGGGACCGGGGGTCACCCCTCCACTTT.

The chain carries TRBV4-1 and TRBJ2-3; perhaps TRBD2 as D (6 bases). CDR1 MGHRA and CDR2 YSYEKL come from the germline V gene. The CDR3 totals 19 residues. V was trimmed by 0 bases and J by 0 bases, leaving 19 bases between them. The CDR3: CASSQDKAAGPTSTDTQYF. The CDR3 DNA is TGCGCCAGCAGCCAAGATAAGGCGGCGGGACCAACCAGCACAGATACGCAGTATTTT.

This clone has just a few counts. The chain has TRBV6-1 and TRBJ1-6; D not resolved. Germline CDR1 is MNHNS and CDR2 is SASEGT. The CDR3 is 15 residues long. Trimming pared 1 base from V and 8 bases from J, leaving 12 bases between. Here the CDR3 reads CASSEGGGFYSPLHF. The CDR3 DNA reads TGTGCCAGCAGTGAAGGAGGAGGGTTTTATTCACCCCTCCACTTT.

This clone was seen more than once but under ten times. In DNA, the CDR3 is TGTGCCTGGAGTCTGGGGGCGCGGGACAATCAGCCCCAGCATTTT. It codes for CAWSLGARDNQPQHF. This chain connects TRBV30 to TRBJ1-5, with D possibly being TRBD1 (6 bases). CDR1 GTSNPN and CDR2 SVGIG come from the germline V gene (reference sequence). V lost 2 bases, J lost 3 bases, and 14 bases lay in between. The CDR3 consists of 15 residues.